The clone carrying this T cell receptor (beta chain) was counted only a few times. Its antigen is unknown. This record comes from a study of T cell repertoires in cytomegalovirus infection. Whole-study context: Recently described HLA-C-restricted plus well-studied HLA-B-restricted CMV epitopes were used. Evidence of both CMV infection and a matching HLA type came from public TCR beta signatures. Notes on the study in general: Dominating the ex vivo response were HLA-C-restricted CMV-specific TCR beta clonotypes.

One entry per CDR3 protein results from TCRdb running MiXCR on the reads. The data contain fewer than 950,000 distinct CDR3 sequences, about 31% of them seen just once; the ten biggest clones take up 12%. The CDR3 spans 18 residues. The germline V gene encodes CDR1 SEHNR and CDR2 FQNEAQ (reference sequence). The trim removed 3 bases at V and 6 bases at J, leaving 12 bases unmatched. The TCR comes from a human donor in good health (CMV status not recorded). Some clones in this sample may be carry-over from other donors' samples. The chain carries TRBV7-9 and TRBJ1-5; 12 bases align to TRBD1. Specimen: cultured CD8+ T cells from PBMCs, collected from culture after CMV antigen stimulation. CDR3 coding DNA: TGTGCCAGCAGCTTGTCCGGGACAGGGGGCGGGAGGAGTCAGCCCCAGCATTTT. Amino acids: CASSLSGTGGGRSQPQHF.